This T cell receptor (beta chain) was observed in a study of blood T cells in healthy people across ages. PCR was performed a second time for 7 to 11 cycles using a sample-barcoded 5' primer and a J-beta primer mix. TCRdb recomputed calls from the 5' RACE reads with MiXCR, one row per CDR3 protein. The repertoire holds 800,000 or so distinct CDR3 sequences, with roughly 25% as singletons. Per the germline V gene, CDR1 is ENHRY and CDR2 is SYGVKD. The V gene end was trimmed by 3 bases and the J gene end by 2 bases; junction bases not matched to a gene: 3. The CDR3 has 14 amino acids. These data also formed part of another study, on T cells of mothers and their children.

The receptor was derived from a boy aged 5 to 17 in good health. The sequenced material came from blood. This chain links TRBV10-3 with TRBJ2-7, with 8 bases lining up with TRBD1. CDR3 in DNA: TGTGCCATCAGTGAAACAGGGGGAACCTACGAGCAGTACTTC. Its protein product is CAISETGGTYEQYF.